These 26 T cell receptor beta chains originate from one sample sequenced in a study of regulatory T cells in long-lasting Graves disease. Arm-PCR with iRepertoire HTBI primers amplified the CDR3 regions for these TCR beta libraries. TCRdb analysed the multiplex PCR reads with MiXCR anew, one entry per CDR3 protein. The sample holds 400,000 to 450,000 distinct CDR3 sequences, under 15% seen once. Time point described: newly diagnosed GD, antithyroid drugs for less than 3 months. PBMC-derived RNA was used for the TCR library. The same specimen was also included in a second study, on T cells in Graves' hyperthyroidism and ophthalmopathy.

Source: peripheral blood mononuclear cells (PBMCs), taken at new diagnosis, from a patient treated with antithyroid drugs. The receptor set was obtained from a woman aged 30 to 39 with Graves disease.

At least ten counts were recorded for this clonotype. DNA of the CDR3: TGTGCCAGCAGCCCCACAGGGGGGGAATCACCCCTCCACTTT. This codes for CASSPTGGESPLHF. V usage is TRBV11-2 and J usage is TRBJ1-6; 8 bases are a match to TRBD1. Germline trimming cut 5 bases from V and 10 bases from J; bases unmatched to any gene: 7. The germline gives CDR1 SGHAT, CDR2 FQNNGV. The CDR3 contains 14 residues.

This sequence joins TRBV30 and TRBJ2-7; D unresolved. The CDR3 has 10 amino acids. Germline CDR1 GTSNPN, CDR2 SVGIG (reference sequence). Trimming cost V 1 base and J 7 bases, with 5 bases left between them. The DNA of the CDR3 is TGTGCCTGGAGTGCCGCGGAGCAGTACTTC. Its protein product is CAWSAAEQYF.

V and J are TRBV7-2 and TRBJ2-7; TRBD2 matches at 13 bases. The J segment lost 1 base and the V segment lost 5 bases, leaving 5 bases of the junction unmatched. Germline V CDR1 and CDR2: SGHTA, FQGNSA. This CDR3 comprises 16 residues. The CDR3 bases are TGTGCCAGCAGCAAGCTACTAGCGGGAGGGTCCTACGAGCAGTACTTC. As protein: CASSKLLAGGSYEQYF.

V and J are TRBV10-3 and TRBJ1-2; maybe TRBD1 (5 bases). Germline V gene sequence: CDR1 ENHRY, CDR2 SYGVKD. V was shortened by 0 bases and J by 3 bases, with 20 bases between the two germline ends. The CDR3 is made up of 18 amino acids. CDR3 DNA sequence: TGTGCCATCAGTGAGTCGAGCATACAGGACGGAAATTACTATGGCTACACCTTC. Amino acids: CAISESSIQDGNYYGYTF.

At least ten counts were recorded for this clonotype. The genes are TRBV11-2 and TRBJ2-5; 8 bases are a match to TRBD1. The CDR3 has 21 amino acids. Unmatched junction bases numbered 22, after V lost 1 base and J lost 3 bases. From germline, CDR1 is SGHAT and CDR2 FQNNGV. CDR3 sequence (DNA): TGTGCCAGCAGCTTAGGATCCTCCGGGACAGGAAAAAACCGGAAAAAAGAGACCCAGTACTTC. Its translation: CASSLGSSGTGKNRKKETQYF.

This clonotype was seen more than once but under ten times. The chain has TRBV3-1 and TRBJ2-3; possible D gene TRBD1, 6 bases. Germline V lookup: CDR1 LGHDT, CDR2 YNNKEL (reference sequence). There are 16 residues in the CDR3. V was trimmed by 3 bases and J by 4 bases, leaving 17 bases between them. Here the CDR3 DNA reads TGTGCCAGCAGCCACGCGACAGGTGGGGACGCAGATACGCAGTATTTT. Its protein product is CASSHATGGDADTQYF.

This clonotype was counted many times. This chain links TRBV5-1 with TRBJ2-7; 12 bases are shared with TRBD1. In germline, CDR1 is SGHRS, CDR2 YFSETQ. V lost 1 base, J lost 7 bases, and 9 bases stayed unmatched. The CDR3 is 16 amino acids. The CDR3 DNA follows: TGCGCCAGCAGCTTGTTGGGGGGACAGGGGGCCCGTGAGCAGTACTTC. Its protein product is CASSLLGGQGAREQYF.

This clonotype has only a few counts. This chain uses TRBV7-3 with TRBJ2-2, with 13 nucleotides matching TRBD2. J gave up 2 bases and V 4 bases, and 4 bases lay outside the gene matches. Per the germline V gene, CDR1 is SGHTA and CDR2 is FQGTGA. This CDR3 has 17 residues. CDR3 in DNA: TGTGCCAGCAGCTCGGGACTAGCGGGGATAAACACCGGGGAGCTGTTTTTT. Translated: CASSSGLAGINTGELFF.

Ten or more counts support this clonotype. The rearrangement uses TRBV18 and TRBJ2-1; D remains unclear. V shed 2 bases and J shed 1 base, with 12 bases lying between them. Germline CDR1 KGHSH, CDR2 LQKENI. The CDR3 has 16 residues. CDR3 sequence: CASSPITGGSYNEQFF. The CDR3 nucleotides are TGTGCCAGCTCACCAATAACGGGCGGATCCTACAATGAGCAGTTCTTC.

This clonotype came up many times. One end of the junction fails to match germline, which may point to a read error. This rearrangement joins TRBV5-1 to TRBJ1-2; 8 nucleotides align to TRBD1. Per germline, CDR1 SGHRS and CDR2 YFSETQ. This CDR3 has 13 amino acids. The CDR3 nucleotides are TGTGCCAGCAGCATCGGACAGGGCTATGGCTACACCTTC. Its translation is CASSIGQGYGYTF. Complete variable domain (other parts from reference TRBV5-1 and TRBJ1-2): KAGVTQTPRYLIKTRGQQVTLSCSPISGHRSVSWYQQTPGQGLQFLFEYFSETQRNKGNFPGRFSGRQFSNSRSEMNVSTLELGDSALYLCASSIGQGYGYTFGSGTRLTVV.

This clonotype turned up a few times. The rearrangement joins TRBV20-1 to TRBJ2-7; 10 bases are shared with TRBD2. The germline gives CDR1 DFQATT, CDR2 SNEGSKA (reference sequence). The CDR3 covers 19 residues. V lost 0 bases and J lost 3; bases outside the gene matches: 17. The CDR3 reads CSARDKSLAGVRGNYEQYF. The CDR3, as DNA: TGCAGTGCTAGAGATAAGAGCCTAGCGGGAGTCCGGGGGAACTACGAGCAGTACTTC.

This clonotype was recorded a few times. This chain joins TRBV2 and TRBJ1-3, with 7 bases that match TRBD1. V shed 4 bases and J 0 bases; nucleotides not matched to a gene: 9. The CDR3 is made up of 17 amino acids. CDR1 is SNHLY, CDR2 FYNNEI, per germline. CDR3 loop: CASSVRGQIASGNTIYF. CDR3 in DNA: TGTGCCAGCAGTGTGAGGGGACAGATAGCCTCTGGAAACACCATATATTTT.

Concerning this clonotype itself: A clone one base away is much larger, so this may be a read error. The chain is built from TRBV30 and TRBJ2-3; D gene unclear. The CDR3 totals 15 residues. V gave up 1 base and J gave up 2 bases, with 13 bases separating them. Germline CDR1 and CDR2: GTSNPN and SVGIG (reference sequence). The CDR3 is CAWSEVSALTDTQYF. The DNA for the CDR3 is TGTGCCTGGAGTGAGGTGTCAGCACTCACAGATACGCAGTATTTT.

This clonotype has a count of ten or more. This sequence joins TRBV11-2 and TRBJ2-5, with TRBD1 matching over 8 bases. V trimming: 3 bases; J trimming: 2 bases; junction bases outside the gene matches: 2. The germline CDR1 and CDR2 sequences are SGHAT and FQNNGV. CDR3 length: 14 residues. The CDR3 reads CASSLGQVQETQYF. CDR3 coding DNA: TGTGCCAGCAGCTTGGGACAGGTACAAGAGACCCAGTACTTC.

Many counts were recorded for this clonotype. This chain links TRBV20-1 with TRBJ2-3; D is undetermined. Trimming left V 1 base short and J 2 bases short, with 10 bases between. The CDR3 length is 14 residues. Germline CDR1 DFQATT, CDR2 SNEGSKA (reference sequence). The CDR3 nucleotides read TGCAGTGCTAGAGGGTCCAGACTCACAGATACGCAGTATTTT. This gives the protein CSARGSRLTDTQYF.

This clonotype was observed at least ten times. The chain combines TRBV3-1 with TRBJ2-3; D perhaps matches TRBD1 (5 bases). V was clipped by 7 bases and J by 8 bases, with 28 bases between them. Germline V lookup: CDR1 LGHDT, CDR2 YNNKEL (reference sequence). This CDR3 has 17 residues. The CDR3 nucleotides are TGTGCCAGCACCCCCAGGGCAGGGTCCTCCCCAAGTGGTACGCAGTATTTT. Encoded protein: CASTPRAGSSPSGTQYF.

The J gene is TRBJ1-4, the V gene TRBV7-8; 7 nucleotides agree with TRBD1. Germline-derived CDR1 and CDR2 are SGHVS and FQNEAQ. The CDR3 totals 16 residues. After removal of 5 bases from V and 7 bases from J, the junction contained 13 bases not matched to a gene. The CDR3 region has the DNA TGTGCCAGCAGCCAAACAGGGGCCCCTCATAGTGAAAAACTGTTTTTT. Its translation: CASSQTGAPHSEKLFF.

The sample holds many counts of this clonotype. The chain links TRBV7-2 to TRBJ2-5, with 7 bases that match TRBD2. With V trimmed by 0 bases and J by 5 bases, 3 bases remained unmatched. The CDR3 length is 14 residues. CDR1 SGHTA and CDR2 FQGNSA come from the germline V gene. CDR3 protein: CASSLAGGPETQYF. CDR3 in DNA: TGTGCCAGCAGCTTAGCGGGAGGGCCCGAGACCCAGTACTTC.

This clonotype showed up many times. The rearrangement links TRBV30 to TRBJ2-7; 7 bases are a match to TRBD2. V trimming: 0 bases; J trimming: 5 bases; junction bases outside the gene matches: 4. The CDR3 extends over 13 amino acids. Germline V gene data show CDR1 as GTSNPN and CDR2 as SVGIG (reference sequence). The CDR3 protein is CAWSVSRGDEQYF. The CDR3 coding sequence is TGTGCCTGGAGTGTATCTCGGGGGGACGAGCAGTACTTC.

This clonotype was counted ten times or more. The chain employs TRBV28 and TRBJ1-6, with a tentative D call TRBD1 (5 bases). Trimming stripped 6 bases from V and 8 bases from J, with 8 bases between. There are 12 residues in the CDR3. The germline CDR1 and CDR2 sequences are MDHEN and SYDVKM. CDR3 sequence reads: CASSLGDSPLHF. The CDR3 DNA reads as TGTGCCAGCAGCTTAGGGGATTCACCCCTCCACTTT.

This clonotype has a count of ten or more. The rearrangement links TRBV11-3 to TRBJ2-1; 7 nucleotides match TRBD2. The CDR3 is made up of 13 amino acids. In germline, CDR1 is SGHNT, CDR2 YENEEA. V shed 2 bases, J shed 9 bases, and the junction held 4 bases outside the gene matches. The CDR3 loop reads CASSLLAAGEQFF. The CDR3, as DNA: TGTGCCAGCAGCTTACTAGCGGCCGGTGAGCAGTTCTTC.

This clonotype was detected ten times or more. The V gene is TRBV2, the J gene TRBJ2-7; 9 positions match TRBD2. The germline V gene has CDR1 SNHLY and CDR2 FYNNEI. The junction had 14 bases not matched to a gene; V was cut back by 8 bases and J by 6 bases. CDR3 length: 15 residues. The CDR3, as DNA: TGTGCCAGCCACAAGCGGGGGCTAGCGGGAATCGAGCAGTACTTC. Its protein is CASHKRGLAGIEQYF.

This clonotype appeared many times. The rearrangement uses TRBV10-1 and TRBJ2-2, with TRBD2 matching 14 bases. CDR1 is WNHNN, CDR2 SYGVQD, per germline (reference sequence). The V segment lost 4 bases and the J segment 3 bases; nucleotides outside the gene matches: 4. This CDR3 has 17 amino acids. CDR3 sequence reads: CASSGLAGGVDTGELFF. The CDR3 DNA is TGCGCCAGCAGTGGACTAGCGGGAGGGGTGGACACCGGGGAGCTGTTTTTT.

There are many counts of this clonotype. The genes are TRBV15 and TRBJ2-1; TRBD2 aligns across 9 bases. The germline gives CDR1 LNHNV, CDR2 YYDKDF (reference sequence). The CDR3 is 16 residues long. V shed 1 base and J 2 bases; nucleotides not matched to a gene: 3. Here the CDR3 reads CATSRALAGTYNEQFF. Written as DNA, the CDR3 is TGTGCCACCAGCAGAGCCCTAGCGGGAACCTACAATGAGCAGTTCTTC.

This clonotype was found many times. The rearrangement links TRBV6-2 or TRBV6-3 to TRBJ2-1; 7 bases line up with TRBD2. Trimming took 7 bases from V and 1 from J; bases not matched to a gene: 10. The CDR3 sequence is 16 residues long. CDR1 is MNHEY and CDR2 is SVGEGT in the germline V gene. In DNA form, the CDR3 reads TGTGCCAGCACCGTGAGGGCGGGAGTATCCTACAATGAGCAGTTCTTC. Amino acid sequence: CASTVRAGVSYNEQFF.

J is TRBJ2-1 and V is TRBV12-3 or TRBV12-4; TRBD2 matches 7 bases. With V trimmed by 5 bases and J by 4 bases, 8 bases remained unmatched. CDR3 length: 15 residues. For the CDR3, the DNA is TGTGCCAGCAGTACGACTAGCCAGAGGTACAATGAGCAGTTCTTC. Amino acids: CASSTTSQRYNEQFF.